This T cell receptor beta chain was documented in a study of metastatic and nonmetastatic thyroid tumors. Across the study: Comparison of repertoires was carried out across blood and tumor or nodule tissue from malignant and benign thyroid patients. General study findings and limits: When malignant thyroid tumors were compared with benign nodules, TCR beta diversity was reportedly significantly higher in the malignant tumors. This held in both blood and tumor samples.

Per the germline V gene, CDR1 is DFQATT and CDR2 is SNEGSKA (reference sequence). The CDR3 consists of 16 residues. V was pared by 0 bases and J by 6 bases, with 9 bases of the junction left unmatched. In its sample, this clone ranks as large (0.1 to 1%). Its matching antigen is unknown. Nobody among the patients had been given any treatment before thyroid surgery. Authors' data handling: What underpinned the distant-metastasis classifier for papillary thyroid cancer was the set of CDR3 differences across clinicopathological groups. With MiXCR, TCRdb reprocessed the PCR reads. TCRdb, not the authors, supplied the V and J calls. The table lists roughly 3,700 clones, roughly a third of them singletons.

The sequence derives from a female donor with papillary thyroid cancer or a benign thyroid nodule (not recorded which). Some clones in this sample may be carry-over from other donors' samples. The sequencing input was adjacent normal tissue. V usage is TRBV20-1 and J usage is TRBJ1-5; TRBD1 aligns across 9 bases. CDR3 nucleotides: TGCAGTGCTAGAGATCAGGGGACAGGGATGTTTCAGCCCCAGCATTTT. It specifies CSARDQGTGMFQPQHF.